The sample holds a few counts of the clone carrying this TCR beta chain. Its antigen is still unknown. The record originates from a study of metastatic and nonmetastatic thyroid tumors. Whole-study context: Repertoires were compared across blood and tumor or nodule tissue from malignant and benign thyroid patients. General study points: The study reportedly found significantly higher TCR beta diversity in malignant thyroid tumors than benign nodules, in blood and tumor.

CDR3 length equals 12 residues. V lost 2 bases, J lost 12 bases, and 11 bases lay in between. Germline loops: CDR1 MDHEN, CDR2 SYDVKM. Using MiXCR, TCRdb reanalyzed the PCR reads. The sample contains several thousand clones, about 32% of which appear only once. No patient had received any treatment before thyroid surgery. The sample was adjacent normal tissue. The chain links TRBV28 to TRBJ2-1; maybe TRBD2 (6 bases). The clonotype comes from a male donor with papillary thyroid cancer or a benign thyroid nodule (not recorded which). Some clones in this sample may be carry-over from other donors' samples. CDR3 nucleotides: TGTGCCAGCAGTTTAGGAGGGTGGGGGCAGTTCTTC. This gives the protein CASSLGGWGQFF.